This T cell receptor beta chain was documented in a study of cytomegalovirus exposure and HLA in healthy donors. This clone was seen a handful of times. The ends were cut back, 0 bases at V and 9 bases at J, with 18 bases in the middle. CDR1 is MNHNS and CDR2 is SASEGT in the germline V gene. The CDR3 runs to 16 residues. Vbeta (60) and Jbeta (13) primers were used in the PCR. Generated by immunoSEQ multiplex PCR, the TCRdb table keeps only in-frame clones and is missing some. The sample lists some 150,000 clones; about four fifths were seen once. The chain is built from TRBV6-1 and TRBJ1-3; D gene unclear. The sequence was obtained from a woman in her forties or fifties in good health and CMV-seronegative. Source material: PBMCs. The CDR3, as DNA: TGTGCCAGCAGTGAAGCAGGTTTTTCGACAATTGGCACCATATATTTT. Amino acid sequence: CASSEAGFSTIGTIYF.